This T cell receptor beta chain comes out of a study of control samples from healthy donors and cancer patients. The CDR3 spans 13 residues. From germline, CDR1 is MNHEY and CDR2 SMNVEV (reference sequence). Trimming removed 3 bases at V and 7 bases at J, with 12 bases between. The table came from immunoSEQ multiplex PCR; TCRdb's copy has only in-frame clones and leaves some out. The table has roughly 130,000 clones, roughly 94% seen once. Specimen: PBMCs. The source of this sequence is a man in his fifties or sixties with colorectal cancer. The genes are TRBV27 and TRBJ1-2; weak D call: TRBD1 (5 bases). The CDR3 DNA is TGTGCCAGCAGTTTTAGAGGAGGGGCTGGCTACACCTTC. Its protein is CASSFRGGAGYTF.